This TCR beta chain was profiled in a study of shared clonotypes between healthy human individuals. Overall study context: There were three CD4 naive, three CD4 memory, two CD8 naive and one CD8 memory plates per donor.

Between the trimmed V and J ends, which lost 5 bases and 1 base, there was a span of 11 bases. In germline, CDR1 is SQVTM, CDR2 ANQGSEA. This CDR3 is built from 13 residues. Study findings and constraints: It was observed that roughly 5.4% of naive CD4 clonotypes were shared across a few donors.

Assay runs were performed at deep level. Genomic DNA per cell subset filled all wells of several immunoSEQ plates. Data came from immunoSEQ multiplex PCR; TCRdb stores just in-frame clones and leaves some out. The sample has roughly 1 million clones; around three quarters are singletons. This clone was recorded a few times. Its antigen is as yet unknown. Specimen: memory CD4+ T cells from PBMCs. Regarding subset: CD45RA-negative fraction. The source of this sequence is a man aged 18-30 years in good health. Some clones in this sample may be carry-over from other donors' samples. This chain uses TRBV29-1 with TRBJ1-1; unclear D gene. The CDR3: CSVRRRSNTEAFF. DNA of the CDR3: TGCAGCGTTAGGCGGAGATCGAACACTGAAGCTTTCTTT.